These 18 T cell receptor beta chains originate from one sample sequenced in a study of T cells in Graves' hyperthyroidism and ophthalmopathy. RNA transcripts gave rise to amplified TCR beta CDR3 regions. The study used the HTBI primer set for a first-round RT-PCR of the TCR CDR3. TCRdb re-called the multiplex PCR reads with MiXCR, one entry per CDR3 protein. The sample has about 410,000 distinct CDR3 sequences; roughly 14% are singletons. Input material: blood. Every receptor here comes from a man between 18 and 35 years old with Graves' ophthalmopathy.

This chain links TRBV19 with TRBJ2-1; 9 bases are a match to TRBD1. The CDR3 has 17 residues. V was clipped by 8 bases and J by 4 bases; unmatched bases: 15. Germline-derived CDR1 and CDR2 are LNHDA and SQIVND (reference sequence). The DNA for the CDR3 is TGTGCCAGTGACCACGGACAGGGGCGCCCCAATTACAATGAGCAGTTCTTC. This codes for CASDHGQGRPNYNEQFF.

The V and J genes are TRBV9 and TRBJ2-7, with 11 bases that match TRBD2. The CDR3 length is 15 residues. Germline CDR1 and CDR2: SGDLS and YYNGEE. V shed 3 bases and J 3 bases; nucleotides not matched to a gene: 5. In nucleotides, the CDR3 is TGTGCCAGCAGCGCAACTAGCGGGAGTCACTACGAGCAGTACTTC. It is translated as CASSATSGSHYEQYF.

This clonotype was recorded many times. The chain joins TRBV7-2 to TRBJ2-7; tentatively, D is TRBD2 (5 bases). Germline loops: CDR1 SGHTA, CDR2 FQGNSA. The CDR3 has 15 amino acids. V dropped 5 bases and J dropped 4 bases, with 18 bases sitting between them. The CDR3 nucleotides are TGTGCCAGCAGCGTAAGAGGGCAGAGACGATACGAGCAGTACTTC. It encodes CASSVRGQRRYEQYF.

This clonotype was counted a few times. V gene TRBV10-1 combines with J gene TRBJ2-1, with TRBD2 matching over 14 bases. Losses at the gene ends were 6 bases for V and 1 base for J; bases not matched to a gene: 20. Per the germline V gene, CDR1 is WNHNN and CDR2 is SYGVQD (reference sequence). The CDR3 length is 22 residues. CDR3 sequence (DNA): TGCGCCAGCAGCGGGGGGCCCACCACCGGGACTAGCGGGAGTTTATCCTACAATGAGCAGTTCTTC. It yields the protein CASSGGPTTGTSGSLSYNEQFF.

The chain uses TRBV7-9 and TRBJ2-6; 8 bases line up with TRBD1. The CDR3 totals 16 residues. Per germline, CDR1 SEHNR and CDR2 FQNEAQ (reference sequence). J gave up 4 bases and V 5 bases, and 7 bases lay outside the gene matches. The CDR3 nucleotides are TGTGCCAGCAGCGAGACAGGGGATGCGGGGGCCAACGTCCTGACTTTC. It encodes CASSETGDAGANVLTF.

This clonotype has a count of ten or more. V usage is TRBV4-1 and J usage is TRBJ1-5; D is perhaps TRBD1 (5 bases). This CDR3 contains 13 residues. Trimming stripped 3 bases from V and 9 bases from J, with 12 bases between. The germline V gene encodes CDR1 MGHRA and CDR2 YSYEKL. The CDR3 protein is CASSQDLRGPQHF. As DNA, the CDR3 is TGCGCCAGCAGCCAGGACCTAAGGGGGCCCCAGCATTTT.

This clonotype was counted only a few times. The chain employs TRBV5-6 and TRBJ1-2, with D perhaps matching TRBD1 (5 bases). With 0 bases removed from V and 5 bases from J, the gap between germline ends came to 11 bases. CDR1 and CDR2 (germline): SGHDT, YYEEEE. This CDR3 has 14 amino acids. CDR3 protein: CASSLEAGTYGYTF. The DNA for the CDR3 is TGTGCCAGCAGCTTGGAGGCAGGGACTTATGGCTACACCTTC.

This clonotype appeared a few times. The chain recombines TRBV5-4 with TRBJ2-5, with 7 bases fitting TRBD1. This CDR3 spans 13 amino acids. CDR1 and CDR2 from the germline V gene are SGHNT and YYREEE (reference sequence). This CDR3 reads CATKTGTAKTQYF. The CDR3 DNA sequence: TGTGCTACCAAGACCGGGACAGCAAAGACCCAGTACTTC.

The chain uses TRBV2 and TRBJ1-1; 10 bases fit TRBD1. This CDR3 region has 13 residues. V gave up 6 bases and J gave up 3 bases; unmatched junction bases: 1. Germline loops: CDR1 SNHLY, CDR2 FYNNEI. CDR3 nucleotides: TGTGCCAGCAGGGACAGGGGGGACACTGAAGCTTTCTTT. Translated, it gives CASRDRGDTEAFF.

There are many counts of this clonotype. The V and J genes are TRBV15 and TRBJ2-3; 16 bases map to TRBD2. There are 20 residues in the CDR3. Trimming cost V 5 bases and J 4 bases; bases outside gene matches: 15. CDR1 is LNHNV and CDR2 is YYDKDF in the germline V gene (reference sequence). The CDR3 sequence is CATSRPIGTSGRDSADTQYF. The DNA of the CDR3 is TGTGCCACCAGCCGACCCATCGGGACTAGCGGGAGGGATAGTGCAGATACGCAGTATTTT.

This clonotype was picked up many times. The chain uses TRBV10-3 and TRBJ2-3; D ambiguous. Trimming cost V 0 bases and J 3 bases, with 10 bases left between them. The germline V gene has CDR1 ENHRY and CDR2 SYGVKD. The CDR3 consists of 15 residues. This CDR3 reads CAISESLTSTDTQYF. In DNA form, the CDR3 reads TGTGCCATCAGTGAGTCGCTAACTTCGACAGATACGCAGTATTTT.

The chain links TRBV4-1 to TRBJ2-2; D unresolved. This CDR3 comprises 15 residues. From germline, CDR1 is MGHRA and CDR2 YSYEKL. Trimming shortened V by 0 bases and J by 6 bases, and 11 bases separated the two germline ends. Here the CDR3 DNA reads TGCGCCAGCAGCCAAGAATGGTCGGTTTCCGGGGAGCTGTTTTTT. Amino acid sequence: CASSQEWSVSGELFF.

The J gene is TRBJ2-2, the V gene TRBV20-1; perhaps D is TRBD1 or TRBD2 (6 bases each). Trimming pared 4 bases from V and 1 base from J, leaving 10 bases between. CDR3 size: 14 residues. Per germline, CDR1 DFQATT and CDR2 SNEGSKA (reference sequence). The CDR3 region is CSAMGGGNTGELFF. In DNA, the CDR3 is TGCAGTGCTATGGGGGGCGGGAACACCGGGGAGCTGTTTTTT.

This rearrangement joins TRBV11-2 to TRBJ1-2; 8 bases are a match to TRBD1. Losses at the gene ends were 5 bases for V and 9 bases for J; bases not matched to a gene: 11. This CDR3 is 14 amino acids long. Germline V lookup: CDR1 SGHAT, CDR2 FQNNGV. The CDR3 DNA reads TGTGCCAGCAGCGCAGGACAGGGCAGTTTGAGCTACACCTTC. It encodes CASSAGQGSLSYTF.

This clonotype has a count of ten or more. J is TRBJ2-7 and V is TRBV27, with 7 bases lining up with TRBD2. CDR1 MNHEY and CDR2 SMNVEV come from the germline V gene (reference sequence). This CDR3 spans 15 amino acids. V lost 3 bases, J lost 6 bases, and 11 bases stayed unmatched. As DNA, the CDR3 is TGTGCCAGCAGTTTTTCCTTTGGCGGGAGTTTCGAGCAGTACTTC. This sequence encodes CASSFSFGGSFEQYF.

This clonotype was seen repeatedly, ten times or more. The gene calls are TRBV6-1 and TRBJ2-5; D is perhaps TRBD2 (7 bases). Trimming cost V 1 base and J 10 bases, with 13 bases left between them. This CDR3 is built from 13 residues. Germline assignment: CDR1 MNHNS and CDR2 SASEGT. CDR3 nucleotides: TGTGCCAGCAGTGAAGGACTAGGGGGGGGCCAGTACTTC. Its protein product is CASSEGLGGGQYF.

In its sample, this clonotype was seen many times. V is TRBV7-2 and J is TRBJ2-7; unclear D gene. The germline V gene encodes CDR1 SGHTA and CDR2 FQGNSA. The V gene lost 2 bases and the J gene lost 3 bases, with 5 bases spanning the gap. The CDR3 spans 12 residues. CDR3 coding DNA: TGTGCCAGCAGCTTAACCATCTACGAGCAGTACTTC. Amino acids: CASSLTIYEQYF.

The sample holds a few counts of this clonotype. This chain uses TRBV24-1 with TRBJ1-4, with D possibly being TRBD1 (5 bases). The CDR3 has 15 amino acids. The ends were cut back, 7 bases at V and 0 bases at J, with 11 bases in the middle. From germline, CDR1 is KGHDR and CDR2 SFDVKD. The CDR3, as DNA: TGTGCCACCAGCCCGGGACTAGCAACTAATGAAAAACTGTTTTTT. As protein: CATSPGLATNEKLFF.